A selection of T cell receptor beta chains follows, all from one sample in a study of T cell responses to AZD1222 COVID-19 vaccine. Repertoires were generated with immunoSEQ multiplex PCR, while TCRdb's copy carries only in-frame clones and drops some. The table includes about 76,000 clones, over 85% detected once. The source material was peripheral blood, sampled on day 0 of AZD1222 vaccination. These receptors originate from an adult in good health. CDR3s include the opening cysteine and the closing phenylalanine or tryptophan. The order of the fields is CDR3 protein, CDR3 DNA, V gene, D gene, J gene, CDR3 length, clone size. D genes are given only for firm matches. Clone size, where shown, is once, few, many, or a class for clones that have expanded.

CAWSARTENEKLFF TGTGCCTGGAGTGCCCGGACAGAAAATGAAAAACTGTTTTTT TRBV30 - TRBJ1-4 14 -
CASSKGLASETQYF TGTGCCAGCAGCAAGGGACTAGCGTCAGAGACCCAGTACTTC TRBV11-3 TRBD2 TRBJ2-5 14 -
CASSLEGGPNSNQPQHF TGCGCCAGCAGCTTGGAAGGGGGACCTAATAGCAATCAGCCCCAGCATTTT TRBV5-1 - TRBJ1-5 17 -
CASSRRRDSPYEQYF TGTGCCAGCAGCCGCCGTCGGGACTCGCCTTACGAGCAGTACTTC TRBV28 - TRBJ2-7 15 -
CASSQLIGCSGNTIYF TGCGCCAGCAGTCAACTGATAGGGTGCTCTGGAAACACCATATATTTT TRBV23-1 - TRBJ1-3 16 -
CASSPRTGGKLFF TGTGCCAGCAGCCCCCGGACAGGGGGAAAACTGTTTTTT TRBV11-3 TRBD1 TRBJ1-4 13 -
CASSFDSNYGYTF TGCGCCAGCAGCTTCGACAGTAACTATGGCTACACCTTC TRBV5-1 - TRBJ1-2 13 -
CASSYDGTYGYTF TGTGCCAGCAGTTACGACGGAACCTATGGCTACACCTTC TRBV6-2/TRBV6-3 - TRBJ1-2 13 once
CASSLGTAAYNEQFF TGTGCCAGCAGCTTAGGGACAGCGGCCTACAATGAGCAGTTCTTC TRBV7-8 - TRBJ2-1 15 -
CASRRWGESPLHF TGTGCCAGCAGGCGATGGGGGGAATCACCCCTCCACTTT TRBV2 - TRBJ1-6 13 -
CASRTSGANVLTF TGTGCCAGCAGAACTTCTGGGGCCAACGTCCTGACTTTC TRBV12-3/TRBV12-4 - TRBJ2-6 13 -
CASSLKAGALFYEQYF TGTGCCAGCAGCTTAAAGGCCGGGGCTTTATTCTACGAGCAGTACTTC TRBV7-3 - TRBJ2-7 16 few
CASSYFGLAGQETQYF TGTGCCAGCAGTTACTTCGGGTTGGCGGGCCAAGAGACCCAGTACTTC TRBV6-5 - TRBJ2-5 16 -
CATSDAEREATDTQYF TGTGCCACCAGTGATGCTGAACGGGAAGCCACAGATACGCAGTATTTT TRBV24-1 - TRBJ2-3 16 -
CASSLGRGGAAQYF TGTGCCAGCAGTTTAGGAAGAGGGGGAGCGGCCCAGTACTTC TRBV11-3 - TRBJ2-5 14 -
CASSPSGYSYNEQFF TGTGCCAGTAGTCCCAGCGGCTACTCCTACAATGAGCAGTTCTTC TRBV19 - TRBJ2-1 15 -
CASSDRGSEQYF TGTGCCAGCAGTGACAGGGGTAGCGAGCAGTACTTC TRBV9 TRBD1 TRBJ2-7 12 -
CASSWGGAYNEQFF TGTGCCAGCAGCTGGGGGGGCGCCTACAATGAGCAGTTCTTC TRBV3-1/TRBV3-2 - TRBJ2-1 14 -
CASSSGNSNQPQHF TGTGCCAGCAGTTCGGGGAATAGCAATCAGCCCCAGCATTTT TRBV6-2/TRBV6-3 - TRBJ1-5 14 -
CASSYRVEGLDTQYF TGTGCCAGCAGTTACCGGGTCGAGGGATTAGATACGCAGTATTTT TRBV6-2/TRBV6-3 - TRBJ2-3 15 -
CASSRSESDTQYF TGTGCCAGCAGCCGCTCGGAGTCCGATACGCAGTATTTT TRBV4-2 - TRBJ2-3 13 -
CASYRVKSPLHF TGCGCCTCATACAGGGTTAAGTCACCCCTCCACTTT TRBV10-1 - TRBJ1-6 12 -
CASLLGPRDEQYF TGTGCCAGCTTGCTGGGACCGCGGGACGAGCAGTACTTC TRBV18 - TRBJ2-7 13 -
CASSEGHQGNQPQHF TGTGCCAGCAGTGAGGGCCATCAAGGCAATCAGCCCCAGCATTTT TRBV2 - TRBJ1-5 15 -
CASSSTPGTDTQYF TGTGCCAGCAGCTCGACACCGGGGACAGATACGCAGTATTTT TRBV5-5 - TRBJ2-3 14 -
CASGGSDNEQFF TGTGCCAGTGGGGGCTCTGACAATGAGCAGTTCTTC TRBV7-2 - TRBJ2-1 12 once
CASSGPGTPAYEQYF TGTGCCAGCAGCGGCCCCGGGACGCCTGCCTACGAGCAGTACTTC TRBV13 - TRBJ2-7 15 -
CASSFTNYGYTF TGTGCCAGCAGCTTTACTAACTATGGCTACACCTTC TRBV7-9 - TRBJ1-2 12 once
CAWSVRRTPTDTQYF TGTGCCTGGAGTGTTCGGCGGACCCCCACAGATACGCAGTATTTT TRBV30 - TRBJ2-3 15 -
CASSRDRGTYEQYF TGTGCCAGCAGCCGGGACAGGGGCACCTACGAGCAGTACTTC TRBV5-4 TRBD1 TRBJ2-7 14 -
CASSQDQRASEQFF TGTGCCAGCAGCCAAGATCAACGAGCCAGTGAGCAGTTCTTC TRBV3-1/TRBV3-2 - TRBJ2-1 14 -
CAVQTAGGYYEQYF TGTGCCGTTCAAACAGCGGGAGGGTACTACGAGCAGTACTTC TRBV10-3 TRBD2 TRBJ2-7 14 -
CAIRGGDSPLHF TGTGCCATACGGGGGGGAGATTCACCCCTCCACTTT TRBV10-3 - TRBJ1-6 12 -
CASSLEVGTNTEAFF TGCGCCAGCAGCTTGGAGGTAGGGACGAACACTGAAGCTTTCTTT TRBV5-1 - TRBJ1-1 15 -
CASSFQMTDTEAFF TGTGCCAGCAGCTTTCAAATGACGGACACTGAAGCTTTCTTT TRBV7-6 - TRBJ1-1 14 -
CASSGRAAGGRDTQYF TGTGCCAGCAGCGGGAGGGCAGCGGGAGGTAGAGATACGCAGTATTTT TRBV9 TRBD2 TRBJ2-3 16 -
CATQNTDTQYF TGTGCCACCCAGAACACAGATACGCAGTATTTT TRBV27 - TRBJ2-3 11 -
CASSVGPAANQPQHF TGTGCCAGCAGCGTGGGACCGGCTGCCAATCAGCCCCAGCATTTT TRBV5-4 - TRBJ1-5 15 few
CASGVAGETQYF TGTGCTAGTGGGGTAGCGGGGGAGACCCAGTACTTC TRBV12-5 TRBD2 TRBJ2-5 12 -
CASSQQGALQPQHF TGTGCCAGCAGTCAACAGGGTGCCCTTCAGCCCCAGCATTTT TRBV3-1/TRBV3-2 - TRBJ1-5 14 once
CASSVDGGSGYTF TGTGCCAGCAGTGTTGACGGAGGATCGGGCTACACCTTC TRBV2 - TRBJ1-2 13 -
CASSDSVHGYTF TGCGCCAGCAGTGATTCAGTTCATGGCTACACCTTC TRBV5-1 - TRBJ1-2 12 -